This T cell receptor (beta chain) was documented in a study of blood T cell repertoires in COVID-19. Looking at the study overall: The United States, Italy and Spain provided the acute and convalescent COVID-19 samples. PBMCs, B-cell-depleted T cells, or T cells provided the cDNA or gDNA that made up the material.

In the original workflow: Amplification of reference gene primers was used by the study to estimate nucleated cell counts. Using immunoSEQ multiplex PCR, the repertoire was profiled, and TCRdb retains in-frame clones only, with some absent. V, J and clone size reflect that table, while D and trimming were determined from the DNA. Of approximately 97,000 clones in the sample, 70% to 90% were seen once. Per germline, CDR1 MGHRA and CDR2 YSYEKL. CDR3 size: 14 residues. V was shortened by 3 bases and J by 10 bases, with 13 bases between the two germline ends. The TCR was taken from an elderly woman with acute or convalescent COVID-19. The specimen sequenced was peripheral blood. The chain joins TRBV4-1 to TRBJ1-6; weak D call: TRBD1 (5 bases). DNA for the CDR3: TGCGCCAGCAGCCATGCCAGGGAAGGGTCACCCCTCCACTTT. It translates to CASSHAREGSPLHF.